Presented here are 30 T cell receptor beta chains from one specimen sequenced in a study of CD8+ T cells in alopecia areata. Investigators isolated RNA and reverse transcribed it into cDNA to act as the sequencing template. The repertoire was sequenced with immunoSEQ multiplex PCR; TCRdb's copy has only in-frame clones and lacks some. The table lists approximately 91,000 clones, roughly two fifths of them singletons, with 0.75% to 0.9% in the top ten. Sequences were obtained from CD4+ T cells sorted from blood. The receptors shown here come from a human donor with alopecia areata.

CDR3 DNA: TGCAGCGTTAAAGGGACCGCTGACACTGAAGCTTTCTTT. This translates into CSVKGTADTEAFF. The chain joins TRBV29-1 to TRBJ1-1; D is perhaps TRBD1 (5 bases). This CDR3 region has 13 residues. Deletions cut 5 bases from V and 3 bases from J, with 13 bases between. In germline, CDR1 is SQVTM, CDR2 ANQGSEA.

The chain uses TRBV5-1 and TRBJ1-1; a possible D gene is TRBD1 (5 bases). The CDR3 is 13 residues long. Germline CDR1 is SGHRS and CDR2 is YFSETQ. V was shortened by 3 bases and J by 5 bases, with 11 bases between the two germline ends. CDR3 residues: CASSWRGGTEAFF. The CDR3 DNA sequence: TGCGCCAGCAGCTGGAGGGGCGGTACTGAAGCTTTCTTT.

This clone appeared a few times. The chain is built from TRBV10-2 and TRBJ2-1; tentatively, D is TRBD2 (6 bases). With 6 bases removed from V and 12 bases from J, the gap between germline ends came to 24 bases. CDR3 length: 15 residues. Germline assignment: CDR1 WSHSY and CDR2 SAAADI. CDR3 sequence reads: CASSWGVDRRSMQFF. CDR3 coding DNA: TGCGCCAGCAGCTGGGGGGTAGATCGCAGGTCGATGCAGTTCTTC.

This clone was seen a few times. The genes are TRBV6-1 and TRBJ1-1; a possible D gene is TRBD1 (5 bases). Germline assignment: CDR1 MNHNS and CDR2 SASEGT. This CDR3 is built from 14 residues. V was cut by 6 bases and J by 4 bases, with 15 bases left in between. CDR3: CASSLGLGGTEAFF. DNA for the CDR3: TGTGCCAGCAGCCTAGGGCTGGGGGGCACTGAAGCTTTCTTT.

The sample holds a few counts of this clone. The sample holds other DNA sequences that translate to the same CDR3. The genes are TRBV10-3 and TRBJ2-1; 11 positions match TRBD2. The J segment lost 4 bases and the V segment lost 5 bases, leaving 4 bases of the junction unmatched. Germline V CDR1 and CDR2: ENHRY, SYGVKD. There are 15 residues in the CDR3. The CDR3 sequence is CAISSGTSGYNEQFF. The CDR3 DNA is TGTGCCATCAGTTCCGGGACTAGCGGTTACAATGAGCAGTTCTTC.

Only a few counts were recorded for this clone. The chain uses TRBV7-2 and TRBJ2-5; the match to TRBD2 covers 11 bases. Unmatched junction bases numbered 16, after V lost 7 bases and J lost 0 bases. The CDR3 contains 19 residues. The germline V gene has CDR1 SGHTA and CDR2 FQGNSA. The CDR3 coding sequence is TGTGCCAGCACCCTACGACCGGGACTAGCGGTTCAGTACCAAGAGACCCAGTACTTC. Protein sequence: CASTLRPGLAVQYQETQYF.

This clone has only a few counts. The chain recombines TRBV4-2 with TRBJ1-2; D perhaps matches TRBD1 (6 bases). Germline V gives CDR1 LGHNA, CDR2 YNFKEQ. Trimming shortened V by 4 bases and J by 1 base, and 7 bases separated the two germline ends. The CDR3 runs to 13 residues. The CDR3 sequence is CASSPQGNYGYTF. In DNA, the CDR3 is TGTGCCAGCAGCCCACAGGGTAACTATGGCTACACCTTC.

The gene calls are TRBV7-6 and TRBJ1-1, with D hard to call. This CDR3 spans 13 amino acids. The V end was cut by 2 bases, the J end by 1 base, with 5 bases between. Per germline, CDR1 SGHVS and CDR2 FNYEAQ. CDR3 nucleotide sequence: TGTGCCAGCAGCTTACAGGAGAACACTGAAGCTTTCTTT. This sequence encodes CASSLQENTEAFF.

This sequence joins TRBV28 and TRBJ2-2, with D perhaps matching TRBD1 or TRBD2 (5 bases each). Per germline, CDR1 MDHEN and CDR2 SYDVKM. The CDR3 length is 12 residues. The CDR3 sequence: CATWDLTGELFF. DNA for the CDR3: TGTGCGACATGGGACCTCACCGGGGAGCTGTTTTTT.

V gene TRBV29-1 combines with J gene TRBJ1-5; perhaps TRBD1 as D (5 bases). This CDR3 is 13 amino acids long. The germline CDR1 and CDR2 sequences are SQVTM and ANQGSEA. Between the trimmed V and J ends, which lost 3 bases and 2 bases, there was a span of 8 bases. The CDR3 protein is CSVELGGNQPQHF. Here the CDR3 DNA reads TGCAGCGTTGAGTTGGGGGGCAATCAGCCCCAGCATTTT.

The chain employs TRBV4-2 and TRBJ2-7; 12 nucleotides match TRBD2. Germline assignment: CDR1 LGHNA and CDR2 YNFKEQ. After removal of 2 bases from V and 2 bases from J, the junction contained 7 bases not matched to a gene. The CDR3 is made up of 17 amino acids. The CDR3: CASSQPVGTSGPYEQYF. The CDR3 region has the DNA TGTGCCAGCAGCCAACCTGTGGGGACTAGCGGGCCCTACGAGCAGTACTTC.

This rearrangement joins TRBV29-1 to TRBJ1-5; D not certain. CDR1 and CDR2 (germline): SQVTM, ANQGSEA. The CDR3 is 12 residues long. The germline V and J ends were trimmed by 8 bases and 9 bases, with 17 bases remaining between them. The CDR3 reads CSTKAGDGPQHF. The CDR3 DNA sequence: TGCAGCACAAAGGCGGGCGACGGGCCCCAGCATTTT.

The rearrangement links TRBV29-1 to TRBJ2-3; TRBD1 matches at 9 bases. J was trimmed by 3 bases and V by 6 bases; bases with no gene match: 7. The CDR3 is 14 residues long. Germline V gene sequence: CDR1 SQVTM, CDR2 ANQGSEA. The CDR3 sequence is CSVEPGQGTDTQYF. The CDR3 nucleotides are TGCAGCGTAGAACCGGGACAGGGAACAGATACGCAGTATTTT.

The gene calls are TRBV28 and TRBJ2-7, with D perhaps matching TRBD2 (6 bases). V lost 3 bases and J 3 bases, leaving 9 bases between the germline ends. CDR3 length equals 13 residues. The germline gives CDR1 MDHEN, CDR2 SYDVKM. This chain's CDR3 is CASSFGTGYEQYF. The CDR3 nucleotides read TGTGCCAGCAGTTTCGGGACTGGCTACGAGCAGTACTTC.

Concerning this clone: Different DNA sequences within this sample yield the same CDR3. The genes are TRBV29-1 and TRBJ1-2; D gene unclear. Germline V gene sequence: CDR1 SQVTM, CDR2 ANQGSEA. CDR3 length: 12 residues. V was shortened by 7 bases and J by 8 bases, with 17 bases between the two germline ends. CDR3 sequence (DNA): TGCAGCGCCGAAGGGCCAGAAAGAGGCTACACCTTC. Its translation: CSAEGPERGYTF.

The rearrangement uses TRBV6-1 and TRBJ2-7; perhaps TRBD1 as D (5 bases). The CDR3 is made up of 12 amino acids. The V gene lost 5 bases and the J gene lost 4 bases, with 9 bases spanning the gap. Germline V lookup: CDR1 MNHNS, CDR2 SASEGT. CDR3: CASSWGKYEQYF. CDR3 DNA: TGTGCCAGCAGTTGGGGCAAGTACGAGCAGTACTTC.

The chain is built from TRBV4-3 and TRBJ2-5; D ambiguous. CDR1 and CDR2 (germline): LGHNA, YSLEER. There are 14 residues in the CDR3. The V gene lost 1 base and the J gene lost 0 bases, with 6 bases spanning the gap. The CDR3 region has the DNA TGCGCCAGCAGCCAAGCAGAGTACCAAGAGACCCAGTACTTC. It encodes CASSQAEYQETQYF.

CDR3 DNA sequence: TGCAGCGTTAGACAGGGGTCAGACACTGAAGCTTTCTTT. It codes for CSVRQGSDTEAFF. This chain joins TRBV29-1 and TRBJ1-1; 8 bases fit TRBD1. Germline V lookup: CDR1 SQVTM, CDR2 ANQGSEA. With V trimmed by 5 bases and J by 3 bases, 5 bases remained unmatched. This CDR3 comprises 13 residues.

This clone was seen more than once but under ten times. The chain is built from TRBV27 and TRBJ2-7; D call uncertain. The CDR3 has 12 amino acids. The V end was cut by 7 bases, the J end by 2 bases, with 9 bases between. Germline CDR1 MNHEY, CDR2 SMNVEV (reference sequence). The DNA of the CDR3 is TGTGCCAGCAAGGTAGAGCCCTACGAGCAGTACTTC. Translating gives CASKVEPYEQYF.

The chain couples TRBV30 to TRBJ2-5, with 7 bases fitting TRBD1. V shed 3 bases, J shed 5 bases, and the junction held 12 bases outside the gene matches. The CDR3 contains 15 residues. Germline V gene data show CDR1 as GTSNPN and CDR2 as SVGIG (reference sequence). CDR3 amino acids: CAWRQDRLVGETQYF. The DNA of the CDR3 is TGTGCCTGGAGACAGGACAGGCTCGTGGGGGAGACCCAGTACTTC.

This clone appeared once. The rearrangement joins TRBV29-1 to TRBJ1-1, with D uncertain. The CDR3 runs 13 residues. Between the trimmed V and J ends, which lost 4 bases and 0 bases, there was a span of 9 bases. CDR1 and CDR2 from the germline V gene are SQVTM and ANQGSEA. CDR3 nucleotides: TGCAGCGTTGTAAGCCCAATGAACACTGAAGCTTTCTTT. Its translation is CSVVSPMNTEAFF.

This clone has ten or more counts. The chain couples TRBV21-1 to TRBJ2-7; the table's D call, TRBD2, has no DNA check behind it. TRBV21-1 is recorded as a pseudogene. CDR3 size: 15 residues. The chain's CDR3 is CASSKNQYSIAEQYF. For the CDR3, the DNA is TGTGCCAGCAGCAAGAATCAGTACTCGATAGCGGAGCAGTACTTC.

The genes are TRBV29-1 and TRBJ2-1; possible D gene TRBD2, 8 bases. The germline CDR1 and CDR2 sequences are SQVTM and ANQGSEA. Trimming took off 3 bases at V and 10 bases at J, with 22 bases between the two ends. This CDR3 spans 15 amino acids. In DNA, the CDR3 is TGCAGCGTTGATCGCTACAGGGGCGGGGGGCAAGAGCAGTTCTTC. It translates to CSVDRYRGGGQEQFF.

V gene TRBV23-1 combines with J gene TRBJ1-1; D is ambiguous. TRBV23-1 is reported as an ORF; its role is uncertain. V lost 3 bases, J lost 4 bases, and 18 bases lay in between. The CDR3 length is 16 residues. The CDR3 loop reads CASSQYSLSWTTEAFF. CDR3 DNA sequence: TGCGCCAGCAGTCAGTACTCACTATCCTGGACCACTGAAGCTTTCTTT.

This rearrangement joins TRBV29-1 to TRBJ2-5; D not certain. Germline V gene sequence: CDR1 SQVTM, CDR2 ANQGSEA. V gave up 0 bases and J gave up 7 bases, with 9 bases separating them. The CDR3 has 12 residues. The CDR3 coding sequence is TGCAGCGTTGAAGAAGGTCTTTGGACCCAGTACTTC. Translating gives CSVEEGLWTQYF.

This clone has just a few counts. This sequence joins TRBV29-1 and TRBJ2-5; 10 bases map to TRBD2. J lost 5 bases, V lost 5 bases, and 14 bases had no gene match. There are 16 residues in the CDR3. The V gene's germline CDR1 is SQVTM and CDR2 ANQGSEA. In DNA, the CDR3 is TGCAGCGTTCAGGGGCTAGCGGGAGCGCCCGGGGAGACCCAGTACTTC. Translation: CSVQGLAGAPGETQYF.

This clone was seen more than once but under ten times. The chain recombines TRBV9 with TRBJ2-1; D possibly uses TRBD1 or TRBD2 (5 bases each). The V gene lost 2 bases and the J gene lost 5 bases, with 11 bases spanning the gap. CDR1 and CDR2 (germline): SGDLS, YYNGEE. The CDR3 contains 14 residues. The CDR3 bases are TGTGCCAGCAGCGTGCCGGGACGGGACAATGAGCAGTTCTTC. Encoded protein: CASSVPGRDNEQFF.

The V gene is TRBV30, the J gene TRBJ2-2, with 8 bases lining up with TRBD1. The germline gives CDR1 GTSNPN, CDR2 SVGIG (reference sequence). The ends lost 5 bases at V and 6 bases at J; junction bases unmatched: 5. The CDR3 spans 13 residues. The CDR3 sequence is CAWETGEAGELFF. The DNA of the CDR3 is TGTGCCTGGGAGACAGGGGAGGCCGGGGAGCTGTTTTTT.

This chain uses TRBV15 with TRBJ2-3; D not resolved. Germline V lookup: CDR1 LNHNV, CDR2 YYDKDF (reference sequence). V shed 0 bases and J shed 11 bases, with 9 bases lying between them. The CDR3 is 12 residues long. This CDR3 is CATSRDIARQYF. The CDR3 nucleotides read TGTGCCACCAGCAGAGATATCGCCCGGCAGTATTTT.

This sequence joins TRBV29-1 and TRBJ2-3; tentatively, D is TRBD2 (6 bases). CDR1 is SQVTM and CDR2 is ANQGSEA in the germline V gene. This CDR3 has 15 residues. The ends were cut back, 0 bases at V and 0 bases at J, with 10 bases in the middle. The CDR3 sequence is CSVEDAGGSTDTQYF. CDR3 bases: TGCAGCGTTGAAGATGCCGGGGGAAGCACAGATACGCAGTATTTT.